These 18 T cell receptor beta chains originate from one sample sequenced in a study of T cell responses to AZD1222 COVID-19 vaccine. Method: immunoSEQ multiplex PCR; TCRdb's copy keeps in-frame clones and lacks some. The data show 150,000 or so clones, with around 92% seen just once and roughly 3.5% held by the top ten. The starting material was peripheral blood, obtained 28 days after the second AZD1222 dose. The receptor set was obtained from an adult who received the AZD1222 COVID-19 vaccine.

The rearrangement links TRBV6-2 or TRBV6-3 to TRBJ1-1, with D unclear. Trimming removed 0 bases from V and 3 bases from J, with 11 bases in between. The CDR3 is 15 residues long. Germline values: CDR1 MNHEY, CDR2 SVGEGT. The CDR3 region has the DNA TGTGCCAGCAGTTACTCGGGTCCCCCTTACACTGAAGCTTTCTTT. It encodes CASSYSGPPYTEAFF.

There are a few counts of this clone. The V call is TRBV29-1, the J call TRBJ1-2; possible D gene TRBD1, 5 bases. This CDR3 is built from 14 residues. Germline V gene data show CDR1 as SQVTM and CDR2 as ANQGSEA. Trimming cost V 6 bases and J 1 base, with 15 bases left between them. CDR3 in DNA: TGCAGCGTGGCCGGGACGGGCAATAACTATGGCTACACCTTC. Protein product: CSVAGTGNNYGYTF.

The chain uses TRBV5-6 and TRBJ2-5; weak D call: TRBD2 (6 bases). This CDR3 spans 15 amino acids. From germline, CDR1 is SGHDT and CDR2 YYEEEE. The V gene lost 4 bases and the J gene lost 5 bases, with 18 bases spanning the gap. The CDR3 region is CASSHRRGLGETQYF. The CDR3 DNA is TGTGCCAGCAGCCATCGCCGGGGGTTGGGGGAGACCCAGTACTTC.

The chain couples TRBV27 to TRBJ2-7; D may be TRBD2 (6 bases). The CDR3 is made up of 15 amino acids. The V and J ends lost 7 bases and 3 bases respectively, with 19 bases between them. Germline values: CDR1 MNHEY, CDR2 SMNVEV (reference sequence). The CDR3 DNA reads as TGTGCCAGCAAAGCGAGGGACTTTGGGTACTACGAGCAGTACTTC. Protein: CASKARDFGYYEQYF.

The rearrangement joins TRBV7-2 to TRBJ2-3, with D possibly matching TRBD2 (5 bases). Trimming pared 4 bases from V and 7 bases from J, leaving 9 bases between. CDR3 length equals 12 residues. The germline CDR1 and CDR2 sequences are SGHTA and FQGNSA. The CDR3: CASSSTRNTQYF. In nucleotides, the CDR3 is TGTGCCAGCAGCTCTACTAGGAATACGCAGTATTTT. The entire variable domain, with the rest obtained from reference TRBV7-2 and TRBJ2-3, is as follows: GAGVSQSPSNKVTEKGKDVELRCDPISGHTALYWYRQSLGQGLEFLIYFQGNSAPDKSGLPSDRFSAERTGGSVSTLTIQRTQQEDSAVYLCASSSTRNTQYFGPGTRLTVL.

In this sample, this clone turned up once. This chain joins TRBV4-1 and TRBJ1-5; D is uncertain. The CDR3 length is 14 residues. V was clipped by 5 bases and J by 7 bases, with 15 bases between them. The germline gives CDR1 MGHRA, CDR2 YSYEKL. CDR3 DNA sequence: TGCGCCAGCAGCAATGGACCTCGGCGGCAGCCCCAGCATTTT. It specifies CASSNGPRRQPQHF.

V usage is TRBV28 and J usage is TRBJ2-3; 10 bases are a match to TRBD2. The ends lost 5 bases at V and 5 bases at J; junction bases unmatched: 4. Per the germline V gene, CDR1 is MDHEN and CDR2 is SYDVKM. The CDR3 spans 14 residues. The CDR3 DNA reads as TGTGCCAGCAGTATAGCGGGAGGAATAGATACGCAGTATTTT. Translating gives CASSIAGGIDTQYF.

This chain joins TRBV27 and TRBJ2-1, with 7 bases fitting TRBD1. CDR1 MNHEY and CDR2 SMNVEV come from the germline V gene (reference sequence). This CDR3 has 15 amino acids. Germline trimming cut 4 bases from V and 1 base from J; bases unmatched to any gene: 4. CDR3 loop: CASSSQGWSYNEQFF. The CDR3 DNA sequence: TGTGCCAGCAGTTCACAGGGGTGGTCCTACAATGAGCAGTTCTTC.

The chain links TRBV7-2 to TRBJ2-3; TRBD1 aligns across 7 bases. The trim removed 3 bases at V and 9 bases at J, leaving 9 bases unmatched. Germline V gene lookup returns CDR1 SGHTA and CDR2 FQGNSA. The CDR3 is made up of 14 amino acids. The CDR3 DNA reads as TGTGCCAGCAGCTTGGCCACAGGGGCAAAGACGCAGTATTTT. Translated, it gives CASSLATGAKTQYF.

The rearrangement uses TRBV19 and TRBJ1-1; 7 nucleotides line up with TRBD1. The CDR3 consists of 16 residues. Germline V gene sequence: CDR1 LNHDA, CDR2 SQIVND (reference sequence). Unmatched junction bases numbered 11, after V lost 7 bases and J lost 0 bases. The CDR3 reads CASTNSYRGMNTEAFF. The CDR3 DNA reads TGTGCCAGTACTAACTCCTACAGGGGAATGAACACTGAAGCTTTCTTT. Based on the CDR3 plus reference TRBV19 and TRBJ1-1, the full variable domain is DGGITQSPKYLFRKEGQNVTLSCEQNLNHDAMYWYRQDPGQGLRLIYYSQIVNDFQKGDIAEGYSVSREKKESFPLTVTSAQKNPTAFYLCASTNSYRGMNTEAFFGQGTRLTVV.

Concerning this clone: This same CDR3 is encoded by further DNA sequences in the sample. The chain combines TRBV7-3 with TRBJ1-1; D not resolved. Trimming stripped 2 bases from V and 2 bases from J, with 6 bases between. CDR3 size: 13 residues. Looked up from germline, CDR1 is SGHTA and CDR2 is FQGTGA. This CDR3 reads CASSLARNTEAFF. The CDR3 region has the DNA TGTGCCAGCAGCTTAGCCAGAAACACTGAAGCTTTCTTT.

This chain joins TRBV5-1 and TRBJ2-3; D is unresolved. Trimming removed 4 bases from V and 4 bases from J, with 16 bases in between. This CDR3 is 15 amino acids long. Germline V gene data show CDR1 as SGHRS and CDR2 as YFSETQ. Here the CDR3 DNA reads TGCGCCAGCAGCCAGCCCAGCCCCCCATCAGATACGCAGTATTTT. Amino acids: CASSQPSPPSDTQYF.

This chain joins TRBV5-1 and TRBJ1-6; TRBD1 aligns across 9 bases. The CDR3 has 15 residues. V lost 5 bases to trimming and J lost 7 bases; unmatched junction nucleotides: 7. Germline CDR1 and CDR2: SGHRS and YFSETQ. CDR3 protein: CASSLDRGGNSPLHF. Written as DNA, the CDR3 is TGCGCCAGCAGTCTGGACAGGGGCGGCAATTCACCCCTCCACTTT. Combining the CDR3 with reference TRBV5-1 and TRBJ1-6 gives the whole variable domain KAGVTQTPRYLIKTRGQQVTLSCSPISGHRSVSWYQQTPGQGLQFLFEYFSETQRNKGNFPGRFSGRQFSNSRSEMNVSTLELGDSALYLCASSLDRGGNSPLHFGNGTRLTVT.

The rearrangement uses TRBV28 and TRBJ2-7; D gene ambiguous. Between the trimmed V and J ends, which lost 5 bases and 2 bases, there was a span of 7 bases. From germline, CDR1 is MDHEN and CDR2 SYDVKM. The length of the CDR3 is 12 residues. Here the CDR3 reads CASSLDAYEQYF. The CDR3 DNA reads TGTGCCAGCAGTCTGGACGCCTACGAGCAGTACTTC.

V and J are TRBV6-5 and TRBJ1-3, with D uncertain. V was trimmed by 0 bases and J by 2 bases, leaving 11 bases between them. The germline V gene has CDR1 MNHEY and CDR2 SVGAGI. This CDR3 has 16 amino acids. This CDR3 reads CASSYSIGTAGNTIYF. CDR3 DNA: TGTGCCAGCAGTTACTCGATTGGAACTGCTGGAAACACCATATATTTT.

The V and J genes are TRBV7-2 and TRBJ2-7, with TRBD1 matching 7 bases. The CDR3 totals 15 residues. The V segment lost 1 base and the J segment 2 bases; nucleotides outside the gene matches: 5. Germline V gives CDR1 SGHTA, CDR2 FQGNSA. CDR3 DNA: TGTGCCAGCAGCTTAGTATCAGGGGGTCCCTACGAGCAGTACTTC. This gives the protein CASSLVSGGPYEQYF.

J is TRBJ1-5 and V is TRBV12-3 or TRBV12-4; D possibly corresponds to TRBD1 (5 bases). The ends were cut back, 6 bases at V and 5 bases at J, with 8 bases in the middle. The CDR3 spans 12 residues. The CDR3 DNA follows: TGTGCCAGCAGCTTGACAGATCAGCCCCAGCATTTT. It is translated as CASSLTDQPQHF.

The chain is built from TRBV7-9 and TRBJ2-3; possibly TRBD1 or TRBD2 for D (6 bases each). CDR1 is SEHNR and CDR2 is FQNEAQ in the germline V gene (reference sequence). Deletions cut 1 base from V and 10 bases from J, with 18 bases between. This CDR3 region has 15 residues. CDR3 DNA sequence: TGTGCCAGCAGCTTAGGTGGGGGGCACCCAGGGGCGCAGTATTTT. Its protein is CASSLGGGHPGAQYF.